The following is a T cell receptor (beta chain) sequence with its context. Some clones are missing from TCRdb's copy, which holds only in-frame ones; the method was immunoSEQ multiplex PCR. The sample lists roughly 60,000 clones, 80% to 90% occurring once. The sample belongs to a study of blood T cell repertoires in COVID-19. Trimming left V 1 base short and J 0 bases short, with 13 bases between. The CDR3 sequence is 16 residues long. Germline values: CDR1 SGHNT, CDR2 YYREEE (reference sequence). J is TRBJ1-2 and V is TRBV5-4, with a tentative D call TRBD1 (6 bases). Material for sequencing was peripheral blood. The TCR sequence derives from a man in his forties with acute or convalescent COVID-19. CDR3 loop: CASSLPGGIPNYGYTF. CDR3 bases: TGTGCCAGCAGCTTGCCGGGGGGCATCCCTAACTATGGCTACACCTTC.